This is a list of T cell receptor beta chains from one sample in a study of cytomegalovirus exposure and HLA in healthy donors. Assay used: immunoSEQ multiplex PCR; TCRdb lists only in-frame clones, some missing. The sample has tens of thousands of clones; 75% to 85% are singletons. Specimen: PBMCs. The source is a man aged 50 to 59 in good health and CMV-seropositive. Both conserved end residues are part of each CDR3. A D gene is named only where the DNA matches it firmly. Size is omitted from some rows. Given values are once, few, many or a class for expanded clones.

NA,TRBV18,TRBJ1-2,once,CASSPGGADYGYTF,TGTGCCAGCTCACCGGGAGGGGCCGACTATGGCTACACCTTC
NA,TRBV30,TRBJ1-5,few,CAWSGYRDQPQHF,TGTGCCTGGAGTGGGTACAGAGATCAGCCCCAGCATTTT
TRBD2,TRBV4-1,TRBJ2-1,NA,CASSQGTSGAYNEQFF,TGCGCCAGCAGCCAGGGAACTAGCGGCGCTTACAATGAGCAGTTCTTC
NA,TRBV28,TRBJ1-2,NA,CASRSGTNYGYTF,TGTGCCAGCAGATCCGGTACTAACTATGGCTACACCTTC
NA,TRBV15,TRBJ2-4,NA,CATSRDGGGAGGQYF,TGTGCCACCAGCAGAGATGGCGGAGGGGCTGGGGGTCAGTACTTC
NA,TRBV7-9,TRBJ2-2,NA,CASHRDTGELFF,TGTGCCAGCCACAGGGACACCGGGGAGCTGTTTTTT
NA,TRBV5-1,TRBJ2-1,NA,CASSLGGRTLNEQFF,TGCGCCAGCAGCTTGGGAGGGAGGACCCTCAATGAGCAGTTCTTC
TRBD1,TRBV10-3,TRBJ2-2,NA,CAISDPGQTNTGELFF,TGTGCCATCAGTGATCCGGGACAGACGAACACCGGGGAGCTGTTTTTT
NA,TRBV4-2,TRBJ2-1,NA,CASSQENRVRTYNEQFF,TGTGCCAGCAGCCAAGAGAACAGGGTCCGTACCTACAATGAGCAGTTCTTC
NA,TRBV7-9,TRBJ2-1,NA,CASSKAGFEQFF,TGTGCCAGCAGCAAGGCGGGGTTTGAGCAGTTCTTC
TRBD1,TRBV5-1,TRBJ1-1,NA,CASSLLGQGGTEAFF,TGCGCCAGCAGCTTACTCGGACAGGGCGGCACTGAAGCTTTCTTT
NA,TRBV6-1,TRBJ1-1,NA,CASSAQIPGGYGGTEAFF,TGTGCCAGCAGTGCCCAGATTCCGGGGGGGTATGGGGGCACTGAAGCTTTCTTT
TRBD2,TRBV11-2,TRBJ2-7,NA,CASSLEIGGTSFQEQYF,TGTGCCAGCAGCTTAGAAATCGGGGGGACTAGCTTTCAGGAGCAGTACTTC
TRBD1,TRBV7-9,TRBJ1-2,NA,CASSFPGTGTLYGYTF,TGTGCCAGCAGCTTCCCCGGGACAGGGACTCTCTATGGCTACACCTTC
NA,TRBV7-2,TRBJ2-3,NA,CASSFGTDTDTQYF,TGTGCCAGCAGCTTTGGCACAGACACAGATACGCAGTATTTT
NA,TRBV30,TRBJ1-3,NA,CAWSVWQSGNTIYF,TGTGCCTGGAGTGTTTGGCAATCTGGAAACACCATATATTTT
TRBD1,TRBV19,TRBJ1-5,NA,CASTTAGTGNQPQHF,TGTGCCAGTACTACCGCCGGGACAGGGAATCAGCCCCAGCATTTT
NA,TRBV18,TRBJ1-4,NA,CASSPGWNEKLFF,TGTGCCAGCTCACCGGGCTGGAACGAAAAACTGTTTTTT
TRBD1,TRBV19,TRBJ1-1,NA,CASIDRGRGTEAFF,TGTGCCAGTATCGACAGGGGGCGCGGGACTGAAGCTTTCTTT
TRBD1,TRBV2,TRBJ1-4,NA,CASRTGTAEKLFF,TGTGCCAGCAGGACCGGGACAGCTGAAAAACTGTTTTTT
TRBD2,TRBV7-2,TRBJ2-4,NA,CASSPRQGGVGNSQYF,TGTGCCAGCAGCCCTCGTCAGGGAGGGGTGGGAAACAGTCAGTACTTC
TRBD2,TRBV7-9,TRBJ2-7,once,CASSPTGGIEQYF,TGTGCCAGCAGTCCCACCGGGGGGATCGAGCAGTACTTC
TRBD1,TRBV2,TRBJ1-1,NA,CASTRQGVNTEAFF,TGTGCCAGCACTCGACAGGGGGTTAACACTGAAGCTTTCTTT
TRBD1,TRBV2,TRBJ2-4,NA,CASSEVGGDRVPTVPKNIQYF,TGTGCCAGCAGTGAAGTTGGCGGGGACAGGGTTCCAACAGTACCCAAAAACATTCAGTACTTC
NA,TRBV10-2,TRBJ2-3,NA,CASSDSLGSTDTQYF,TGCGCCAGCAGTGATAGCCTTGGTAGCACAGATACGCAGTATTTT
TRBD1,TRBV18,TRBJ2-1,NA,CASSPRTGDNEQFF,TGTGCCAGCTCACCTAGAACAGGGGATAATGAGCAGTTCTTC
NA,TRBV14,TRBJ1-2,NA,CASSQGRGEGYTF,TGTGCCAGCAGCCAAGGCAGGGGAGAGGGCTACACCTTC
TRBD2,TRBV12-5,TRBJ2-1,NA,CASGLWTSGPIGEQFF,TGTGCTAGTGGTTTATGGACTAGCGGTCCTATCGGGGAGCAGTTCTTC
TRBD2,TRBV30,TRBJ2-3,NA,CAWRNSGSSSDTQYF,TGTGCCTGGAGAAATAGCGGGAGTTCCTCAGATACGCAGTATTTT
TRBD2,TRBV9,TRBJ2-1,NA,CASSEGLQLYNEQFF,TGTGCCAGCAGCGAGGGACTACAGCTCTACAATGAGCAGTTCTTC
NA,TRBV30,TRBJ1-1,NA,CAWSRVPTEAFF,TGTGCCTGGAGTCGGGTACCCACTGAAGCTTTCTTT
NA,TRBV7-9,TRBJ2-1,NA,CASSLAAGRNEQFF,TGTGCCAGCAGCTTAGCAGCGGGCCGCAATGAGCAGTTCTTC
TRBD1,TRBV19,TRBJ2-1,NA,CASSYGTAYNEQFF,TGTGCCAGTAGTTACGGGACAGCCTACAATGAGCAGTTCTTC
TRBD1,TRBV10-3,TRBJ2-7,NA,CAISGDRGTYEQYF,TGTGCCATCAGCGGGGACAGAGGTACCTACGAGCAGTACTTC
TRBD2,TRBV6-1,TRBJ2-3,NA,CASSVSGRGWPDTQYF,TGTGCCAGCAGTGTTAGCGGGAGAGGGTGGCCAGATACGCAGTATTTT
TRBD2,TRBV7-8,TRBJ2-3,NA,CASRGEGGLSTDTQYF,TGTGCCAGCCGCGGGGAGGGCGGACTTAGCACAGATACGCAGTATTTT
TRBD1,TRBV5-1,TRBJ1-3,NA,CASSLIGHRGTGNTIYF,TGCGCCAGCAGCTTGATCGGACACAGGGGGACTGGAAACACCATATATTTT
NA,TRBV10-1,TRBJ2-4,NA,CASSAGAGENSQYF,TGCGCCAGCAGTGCAGGGGCAGGGGAAAACAGTCAGTACTTC
TRBD2,TRBV19,TRBJ2-1,NA,CASSEAGGPMNEQFF,TGTGCCAGTAGTGAAGCGGGAGGGCCGATGAATGAGCAGTTCTTC
TRBD1,TRBV5-4,TRBJ1-6,NA,CASSLLVTGGGWSSPLHF,TGTGCCAGCAGCTTACTCGTTACAGGGGGAGGGTGGAGTTCACCCCTCCACTTT
TRBD1,TRBV10-1,TRBJ2-5,NA,CASTGTGDQETQYF,TGCGCCAGCACCGGGACAGGGGACCAAGAGACCCAGTACTTC
NA,TRBV4-2,TRBJ2-5,NA,CASSQVGRVETQYF,TGTGCCAGCAGCCAAGTTGGCAGGGTCGAGACCCAGTACTTC
TRBD1,TRBV19,TRBJ1-2,medium-sized,CASSIGTGYGYTF,TGTGCCAGTAGTATAGGGACAGGCTATGGCTACACCTTC
NA,TRBV28,TRBJ2-4,NA,CASSFLGGAKNIQYF,TGTGCCAGCAGTTTCTTAGGGGGAGCCAAAAACATTCAGTACTTC
NA,TRBV29-1,TRBJ1-1,NA,CSVEVGRRTEAFF,TGCAGCGTTGAAGTGGGGCGCCGGACTGAAGCTTTCTTT
NA,TRBV7-2,TRBJ1-3,few,CASSLSGNTIYF,TGTGCCAGCAGCTTGAGCGGAAACACCATATATTTT
NA,TRBV2,TRBJ1-3,NA,CASRREQGGNTIYF,TGTGCCAGCAGGAGAGAACAGGGCGGAAACACCATATATTTT
TRBD2,TRBV19,TRBJ2-2,NA,CASSNAGTRGRDPGELFF,TGTGCCAGTAGTAACGCCGGGACTAGAGGACGGGACCCCGGGGAGCTGTTTTTT
NA,TRBV27,TRBJ2-7,NA,CASSLSDNFYEQYF,TGTGCCAGCAGTTTATCAGACAACTTCTACGAGCAGTACTTC
NA,TRBV7-9,TRBJ1-2,NA,CSSSPGANYGYTF,TGTTCCAGCAGCCCAGGGGCCAACTATGGCTACACCTTC
NA,TRBV10-2,TRBJ1-3,NA,CASSESLTAASGNTIYF,TGCGCCAGCAGTGAGTCACTCACAGCCGCCTCTGGAAACACCATATATTTT
NA,TRBV5-6,TRBJ2-5,few,CASSFAETQYF,TGTGCCAGCAGCTTCGCGGAGACCCAGTACTTC
NA,TRBV7-9,TRBJ1-5,NA,CASSFRGSQPQHF,TGTGCCAGCAGCTTTCGGGGGTCGCAGCCCCAGCATTTT
NA,TRBV27,TRBJ1-6,NA,CASSLVWEGHSPLHF,TGTGCCAGCAGTTTAGTCTGGGAGGGTCATTCACCCCTCCACTTT
TRBD2,TRBV30,TRBJ2-1,NA,CASDSGRANEQFF,TGTGCCTCCGATAGCGGGAGGGCCAATGAGCAGTTCTTC
TRBD1,TRBV6-1,TRBJ2-7,NA,CVSSEQGASYEQYF,TGTGTCAGCAGTGAACAGGGGGCCTCCTACGAGCAGTACTTC
NA,TRBV9,TRBJ2-7,NA,CASSVEGGPFSSYEQYF,TGTGCCAGCAGCGTAGAAGGGGGACCCTTCAGCTCCTACGAGCAGTACTTC
TRBD1,TRBV10-3,TRBJ2-5,NA,CATGGQGRKETQYF,TGTGCCACAGGCGGACAGGGGAGGAAAGAGACCCAGTACTTC